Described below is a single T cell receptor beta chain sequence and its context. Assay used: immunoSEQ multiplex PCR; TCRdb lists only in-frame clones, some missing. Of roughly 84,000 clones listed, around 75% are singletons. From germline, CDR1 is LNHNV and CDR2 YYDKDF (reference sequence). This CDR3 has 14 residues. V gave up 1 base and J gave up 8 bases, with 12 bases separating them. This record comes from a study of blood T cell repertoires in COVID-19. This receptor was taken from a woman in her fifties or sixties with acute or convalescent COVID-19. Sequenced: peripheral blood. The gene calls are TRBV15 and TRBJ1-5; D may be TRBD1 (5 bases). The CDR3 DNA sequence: TGTGCCACCAGCAGAGTGGGGGGGGTTGAGCCCCAGCATTTT. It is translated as CATSRVGGVEPQHF.